This is a list of T cell receptor beta chains from one sample in a study of Ad26.COV2.S vaccination and SARS-CoV-2 variants. The repertoire was sequenced with immunoSEQ multiplex PCR; TCRdb's copy has only in-frame clones and lacks some. The sample records about 320,000 clones, about 82% being singletons. Material: peripheral blood, obtained in a trial of Ad26.COV2.S vaccine versus placebo. The receptors were sampled from a person between 18 and 65 years old who received the Ad26.COV2.S COVID-19 vaccine or a placebo. The CDR3 runs from the conserved cysteine through the conserved F or W.

v_gene,CDR3aa
TRBV5-1,CASSLETGLGGYTF
TRBV6-5,CASRPTGVTEAFF
TRBV21-1,CASGNRGRGGYTF
TRBV7-8,CASSLGLAGASQMELFF
TRBV2,CASHHHEQRNTGELFF
TRBV27,CASSLLRVPSTDTQYF
TRBV20-1,CSASPPSGVYEQYF
TRBV5-1,CASSQGPDRGGPHENLFF
TRBV3-1/TRBV3-2,CASSHFIGQVPGNTIYF
TRBV7-2,CASSSTGPTTHTEAFF
TRBV15,CATSRYPGRGGTDTQYF